This T cell receptor beta chain comes out of a study of blood T cell repertoires in COVID-19. Clones were read by immunoSEQ multiplex PCR, and TCRdb kept only the in-frame ones, dropping some. The sample includes tens of thousands of clones, 80% seen only once; the top ten take about 19%. Per the germline V gene, CDR1 is SGHTA and CDR2 is FQGNSA. V was pared by 1 base and J by 3 bases, with 20 bases between. CDR3 length: 18 amino acids. The chain employs TRBV7-2 and TRBJ2-3; weak D call: TRBD1 (6 bases). Sample: peripheral blood. The TCR was taken from a woman aged 80 or older with acute or convalescent COVID-19. CDR3 DNA sequence: TGTGCCAGCAGCTTAGGCTTCCGGCGGCCGAGGGGGACAGATACGCAGTATTTT. Amino acid sequence: CASSLGFRRPRGTDTQYF.